This T cell receptor beta chain was captured in a study of T cells in localized non-small cell lung cancer. The CDR3 spans 15 residues. The V end was cut by 7 bases, the J end by 2 bases, with 17 bases between. From germline, CDR1 is MNHNY and CDR2 SVGAGI (reference sequence). Assay: immunoSEQ multiplex PCR; the TCRdb copy retains only in-frame clones and omits some. The sample shows under 55,000 clones, 60% to 85% of them seen only once. Overall study results and limits: In uninvolved adjacent lung, T cell clonality reached its highest value, exceeding tumor. Paired adjacent lung recovered a median around 52 of the top 100 tumor clones.

As regards this clone: Its antigen is not identified.

The rearrangement joins TRBV6-6 to TRBJ1-1; no clear D gene. The source material was PBMCs, sampled before any cancer treatment. The receptor comes from a woman between 40 and 69 years old with stage II lung adenocarcinoma. CDR3 amino acids: CASTPPGRVNTEAFF. The CDR3 DNA follows: TGTGCCAGCACCCCCCCAGGCAGAGTAAACACTGAAGCTTTCTTT.